This T cell receptor beta chain stems from a study of cytomegalovirus exposure and HLA in healthy donors. Broader study findings: Per a later analysis, roughly 17,000 TCR beta sequences showed association with HLA alleles at 0.05 false discovery rate. Later analysis showed most CMV-associated TCR beta chains appearing HLA-restricted.

The J segment lost 0 bases and the V segment lost 11 bases, leaving 10 bases of the junction unmatched. Germline assignment: CDR1 SNHLY and CDR2 FYNNEI. The CDR3 runs 15 residues. With respect to this clone: Antigen specificity is unknown.

PCR used 60 Vbeta primers and 13 Jbeta primers. Some clones are missing from TCRdb's copy, which holds only in-frame ones; the method was immunoSEQ multiplex PCR. Among roughly 100,000 clones listed, more than 60% were seen once. V and J are TRBV2 and TRBJ2-1; 7 bases line up with TRBD2. The clonotype was recovered from a male donor in good health and CMV-seronegative. Sequencing input: PBMCs. The CDR3 DNA reads as TGTGCCGAGAAGCGGGGTGGGAGCTCCTACAATGAGCAGTTCTTC. It is translated as CAEKRGGSSYNEQFF.